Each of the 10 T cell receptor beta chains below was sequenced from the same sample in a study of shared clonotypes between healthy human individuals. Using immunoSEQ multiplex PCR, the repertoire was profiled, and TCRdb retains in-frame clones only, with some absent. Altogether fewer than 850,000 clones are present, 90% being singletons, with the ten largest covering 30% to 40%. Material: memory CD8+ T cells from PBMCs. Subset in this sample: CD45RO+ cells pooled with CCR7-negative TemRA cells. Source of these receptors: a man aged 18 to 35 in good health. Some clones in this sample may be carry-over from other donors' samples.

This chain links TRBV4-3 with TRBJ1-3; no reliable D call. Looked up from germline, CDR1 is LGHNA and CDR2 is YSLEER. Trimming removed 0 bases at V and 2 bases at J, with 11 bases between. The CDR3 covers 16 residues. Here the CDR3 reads CASSQDSAVTGNTIYF. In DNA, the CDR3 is TGCGCCAGCAGCCAAGATTCGGCGGTGACTGGAAACACCATATATTTT.

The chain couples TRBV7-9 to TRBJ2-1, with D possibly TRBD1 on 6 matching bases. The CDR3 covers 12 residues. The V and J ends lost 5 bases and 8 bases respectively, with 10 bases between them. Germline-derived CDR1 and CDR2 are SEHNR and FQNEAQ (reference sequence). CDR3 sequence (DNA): TGTGCCAGCAGCCCGACAGGATATGAGCAGTTCTTC. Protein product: CASSPTGYEQFF. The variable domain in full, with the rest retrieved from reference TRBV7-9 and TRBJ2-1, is DTGVSQNPRHKITKRGQNVTFRCDPISEHNRLYWYRQTLGQGPEFLTYFQNEAQLEKSRLLSDRFSAERPKGSFSTLEIQRTEQGDSAMYLCASSPTGYEQFFGPGTRLTVL.

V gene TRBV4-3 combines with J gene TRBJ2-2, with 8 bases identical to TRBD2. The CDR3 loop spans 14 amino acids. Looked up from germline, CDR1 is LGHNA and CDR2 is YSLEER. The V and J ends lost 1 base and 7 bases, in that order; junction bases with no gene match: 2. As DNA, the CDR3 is TGCGCCAGCAGCCAAGTACGGGAGGGCGGGGAGCTGTTTTTT. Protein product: CASSQVREGGELFF.

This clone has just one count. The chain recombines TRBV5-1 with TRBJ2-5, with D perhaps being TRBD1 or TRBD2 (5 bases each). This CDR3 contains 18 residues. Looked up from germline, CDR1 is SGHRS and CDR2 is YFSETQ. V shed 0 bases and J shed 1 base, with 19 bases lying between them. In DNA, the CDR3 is TGCGCCAGCAGCTTGGCCTCTGGGTTTCGGGACGTCCAAGAGACCCAGTACTTC. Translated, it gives CASSLASGFRDVQETQYF.

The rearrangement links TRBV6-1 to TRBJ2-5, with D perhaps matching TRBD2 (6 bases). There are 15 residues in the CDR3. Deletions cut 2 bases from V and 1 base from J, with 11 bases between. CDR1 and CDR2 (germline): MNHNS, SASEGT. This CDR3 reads CASSEWEAVQETQYF. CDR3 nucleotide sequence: TGTGCCAGCAGTGAATGGGAGGCGGTCCAAGAGACCCAGTACTTC.

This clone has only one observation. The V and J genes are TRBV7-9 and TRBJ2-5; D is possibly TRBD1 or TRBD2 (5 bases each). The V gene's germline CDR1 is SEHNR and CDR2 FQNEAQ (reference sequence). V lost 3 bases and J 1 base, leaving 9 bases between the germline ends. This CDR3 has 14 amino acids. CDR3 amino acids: CASSFPGPQETQYF. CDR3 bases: TGTGCCAGCAGCTTTCCGGGACCCCAAGAGACCCAGTACTTC.

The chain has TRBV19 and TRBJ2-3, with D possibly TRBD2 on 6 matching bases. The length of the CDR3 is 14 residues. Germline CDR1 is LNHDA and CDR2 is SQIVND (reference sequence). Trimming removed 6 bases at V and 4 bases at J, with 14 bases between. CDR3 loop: CASRPLSSADTQYF. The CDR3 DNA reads TGTGCCAGTAGACCCCTATCTAGCGCAGATACGCAGTATTTT.

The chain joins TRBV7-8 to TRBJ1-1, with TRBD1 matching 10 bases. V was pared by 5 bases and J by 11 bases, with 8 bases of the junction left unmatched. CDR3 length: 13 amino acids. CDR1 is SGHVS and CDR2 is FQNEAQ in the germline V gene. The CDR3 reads CASSTTGGGRAFF. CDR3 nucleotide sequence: TGTGCCAGCAGCACGACAGGGGGCGGCCGTGCTTTCTTT.

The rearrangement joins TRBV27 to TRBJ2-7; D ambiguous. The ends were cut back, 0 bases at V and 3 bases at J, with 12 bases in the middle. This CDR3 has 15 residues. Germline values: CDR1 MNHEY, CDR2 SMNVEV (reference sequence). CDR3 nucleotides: TGTGCCAGCAGTTTATCGTTTATTTGGGTCTACGAGCAGTACTTC. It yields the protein CASSLSFIWVYEQYF.

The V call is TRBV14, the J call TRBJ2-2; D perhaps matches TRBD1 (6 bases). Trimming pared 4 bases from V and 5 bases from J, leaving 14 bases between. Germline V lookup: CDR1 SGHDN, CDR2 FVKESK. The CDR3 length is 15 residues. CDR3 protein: CASSPQGSVTGELFF. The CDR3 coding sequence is TGTGCCAGCAGCCCACAGGGATCGGTAACCGGGGAGCTGTTTTTT.